The sequence of this T cell receptor (beta chain) was determined in a study of vaccination effects on CD4 cells after COVID-19. Note on this clone: Its antigen is not identified.

After removal of 5 bases from V and 1 base from J, the junction contained 3 bases not matched to a gene. Germline V lookup: CDR1 SGHNT, CDR2 YYREEE (reference sequence). This CDR3 is built from 14 residues. Following culture for more than 9 days, CD4+ T cells were isolated. The protocol was immunoSEQ multiplex PCR, while the TCRdb copy is restricted to in-frame clones and leaves out a portion. The sample holds approximately 60,000 clones, 70% to 85% seen once. The gene calls are TRBV5-4 and TRBJ2-3, with 8 bases fitting TRBD2. This clonotype originated in a human donor who had a prior SARS-CoV-2 infection. The starting material was CD4+ T cells from PBMCs cultured without peptide, obtained before COVID-19 vaccination. CDR3 residues: CASRSGGGTDTQYF. The DNA for the CDR3 is TGTGCCAGCAGGAGCGGGGGCGGCACAGATACGCAGTATTTT.